These 9 T cell receptor beta chains were sequenced from one sample in a study of control samples from healthy donors and cancer patients. Assay: immunoSEQ multiplex PCR; the TCRdb copy retains only in-frame clones and omits some. The table records about 52,000 clones, 85% to 95% of them present only once. The sequenced material came from blood. These receptors were taken from a man aged 30-40 years in good health.

This chain joins TRBV28 and TRBJ2-5; 10 nucleotides line up with TRBD1. This CDR3 has 14 residues. V was clipped by 5 bases and J by 5 bases; unmatched bases: 5. Germline assignment: CDR1 MDHEN and CDR2 SYDVKM. CDR3 DNA: TGTGCCAGCAGTCCGACAGGGGGCGCGGAGACCCAGTACTTC. Residues: CASSPTGGAETQYF.

The chain employs TRBV19 and TRBJ2-5; 10 nucleotides agree with TRBD1. There are 13 residues in the CDR3. Germline CDR1 LNHDA, CDR2 SQIVND (reference sequence). The J segment lost 5 bases and the V segment lost 3 bases, leaving 0 bases of the junction unmatched. This CDR3 is CASSMGQGETQYF. In nucleotides, the CDR3 is TGTGCCAGTAGTATGGGACAGGGGGAGACCCAGTACTTC.

V and J are TRBV7-2 and TRBJ1-1; D not certain. V was shortened by 2 bases and J by 2 bases, with 15 bases between the two germline ends. There are 16 residues in the CDR3. The germline CDR1 and CDR2 sequences are SGHTA and FQGNSA. CDR3 bases: TGTGCCAGCAGCTTAACCCCCCGCTGGGGAAACACTGAAGCTTTCTTT. Amino acids: CASSLTPRWGNTEAFF.

The V call is TRBV3-1 (or the pseudogene TRBV3-2), the J call TRBJ1-1; D remains unclear. The CDR3 runs to 13 residues. CDR1 is LGHDT, CDR2 YNNKEL, per germline (reference sequence). V shed 5 bases and J shed 0 bases, with 7 bases lying between them. The CDR3 reads CASSIRMNTEAFF. The CDR3 region has the DNA TGTGCCAGCAGCATAAGGATGAACACTGAAGCTTTCTTT.

The chain uses TRBV6-5 and TRBJ2-7, with 8 bases aligning to TRBD1. CDR3 length equals 14 residues. Germline lookup yields CDR1 MNHEY and CDR2 SVGAGI. Unmatched junction bases numbered 6, after V lost 2 bases and J lost 6 bases. The CDR3 spells CASSYTDRVREQYF. The CDR3 DNA reads TGTGCCAGCAGTTACACGGACAGGGTACGCGAGCAGTACTTC.

The chain recombines TRBV28 with TRBJ2-1, with TRBD2 matching over 10 bases. The V gene end was trimmed by 3 bases and the J gene end by 6 bases; junction bases not matched to a gene: 5. The CDR3 is 15 residues long. Germline CDR1 MDHEN, CDR2 SYDVKM. CDR3 DNA sequence: TGTGCCAGCAGTTTTGAGCGGGAGGGCCCCAATGAGCAGTTCTTC. Protein sequence: CASSFEREGPNEQFF.

The J gene is TRBJ1-1, the V gene TRBV7-6, with D hard to call. The germline gives CDR1 SGHVS, CDR2 FNYEAQ. V was shortened by 1 base and J by 4 bases, with 7 bases between the two germline ends. The CDR3 length is 13 residues. The CDR3 region has the DNA TGTGCCAGCAGCTTAGTAGGGTCCACTGAAGCTTTCTTT. Amino acids: CASSLVGSTEAFF. The entire variable domain, with the rest obtained from reference TRBV7-6 and TRBJ1-1, is as follows: GAGVSQSPRYKVTKRGQDVALRCDPISGHVSLYWYRQALGQGPEFLTYFNYEAQQDKSGLPNDRFSAERPEGSISTLTIQRTEQRDSAMYRCASSLVGSTEAFFGQGTRLTVV.

The V and J genes are TRBV6-4 and TRBJ2-2; TRBD2 is a possible D gene (6 bases). Germline loops: CDR1 MRHNA, CDR2 SNTAGT. The CDR3 totals 13 residues. V dropped 3 bases and J dropped 6 bases, with 8 bases sitting between them. For the CDR3, the DNA is TGTGCCAGCAGTGAACGGGAGTCCGGGGAGCTGTTTTTT. Translating it yields CASSERESGELFF.

The V and J genes are TRBV28 and TRBJ1-6; the D gene is possibly TRBD1 (5 bases). V lost 6 bases and J 0 bases, leaving 15 bases between the germline ends. Germline assignment: CDR1 MDHEN and CDR2 SYDVKM. The CDR3 is made up of 17 amino acids. The CDR3: CASSLAGASSYNSPLHF. As DNA, the CDR3 is TGTGCCAGCAGCCTCGCCGGGGCAAGCTCCTATAATTCACCCCTCCACTTT.